These 27 T cell receptor beta chains came from one sample sequenced in a study of T cell changes during pregnancy in multiple sclerosis. TCRdb's copy holds only in-frame clones and misses some; the assay was immunoSEQ multiplex PCR. Among some 40,000 clones, 94% were seen once, and the ten largest hold 1.5% to 2%. This specimen consisted of peripheral blood, obtained in the third trimester of pregnancy. Source of these receptors: a female donor with multiple sclerosis, enrolled in a pregnancy study.

The V and J genes are TRBV18 and TRBJ1-5; the D is unclear. Germline assignment: CDR1 KGHSH and CDR2 LQKENI. CDR3 size: 14 residues. The V gene lost 3 bases and the J gene lost 4 bases, with 10 bases spanning the gap. CDR3 residues: CASSPRAENQPQHF. CDR3 coding DNA: TGTGCCAGCTCACCGAGGGCGGAGAATCAGCCCCAGCATTTT.

The chain carries TRBV21-1 and TRBJ2-1; no DNA check was done on the table's D call, TRBD2. TRBV21-1 counts as a pseudogene. The CDR3 length is 17 residues. The CDR3 reads CASSKDRASGIIDEQFF. The DNA of the CDR3 is TGTGCCAGCAGCAAAGATAGGGCTAGCGGGATTATCGATGAGCAGTTCTTC.

This chain connects TRBV14 to TRBJ1-1; the D gene is possibly TRBD1 (5 bases). V shed 3 bases and J shed 3 bases, with 14 bases lying between them. The germline V gene has CDR1 SGHDN and CDR2 FVKESK. The CDR3 contains 15 residues. CDR3 nucleotide sequence: TGTGCCAGCAGCCAGAATGGGGCGGGACACACTGAAGCTTTCTTT. Protein product: CASSQNGAGHTEAFF. The variable domain in full, with the rest retrieved from reference TRBV14 and TRBJ1-1, is EAGVTQFPSHSVIEKGQTVTLRCDPISGHDNLYWYRRVMGKEIKFLLHFVKESKQDESGMPNNRFLAERTGGTYSTLKVQPAELEDSGVYFCASSQNGAGHTEAFFGQGTRLTVV.

This chain links TRBV5-5 with TRBJ2-7; TRBD1 is a possible D gene (5 bases). Germline values: CDR1 SGHKS, CDR2 YYEKEE (reference sequence). This CDR3 comprises 16 residues. Trimming removed 0 bases at V and 5 bases at J, with 18 bases between. CDR3 DNA sequence: TGTGCCAGCAGCTTGGGGGTAGGGCAGGGTGAACACGAGCAGTACTTC. Its translation: CASSLGVGQGEHEQYF.

This clone appeared once. The rearrangement uses TRBV9 and TRBJ2-1, with a possible D match to TRBD2 (5 bases). The germline V gene has CDR1 SGDLS and CDR2 YYNGEE. The CDR3 is 16 residues long. Trimming removed 0 bases from V and 4 bases from J, with 14 bases in between. Written as DNA, the CDR3 is TGTGCCAGCAGCGTAGGCGGAAGCGGTACTTACAATGAGCAGTTCTTC. Protein: CASSVGGSGTYNEQFF. The entire variable domain, with the rest obtained from reference TRBV9 and TRBJ2-1, is as follows: DSGVTQTPKHLITATGQRVTLRCSPRSGDLSVYWYQQSLDQGLQFLIQYYNGEERAKGNILERFSAQQFPDLHSELNLSSLELGDSALYFCASSVGGSGTYNEQFFGPGTRLTVL.

The rearrangement links TRBV6-9 to TRBJ2-4; 12 bases are shared with TRBD2. V lost 4 bases, J lost 0 bases, and 10 bases stayed unmatched. Germline CDR1 MNHGY, CDR2 SVAAGI. The CDR3 sequence is 19 residues long. The CDR3 bases are TGTGCCAGCAGTTTCGGACTAGCGGGGATGAGGCTAGCCAAAAACATTCAGTACTTC. Its translation is CASSFGLAGMRLAKNIQYF.

The rearrangement links TRBV9 to TRBJ2-3; TRBD2 matches at 11 bases. The ends lost 4 bases at V and 0 bases at J; junction bases unmatched: 7. Germline V gives CDR1 SGDLS, CDR2 YYNGEE. This CDR3 is 17 amino acids long. The CDR3 loop is CASSPERLAGSTDTQYF. CDR3 sequence (DNA): TGTGCCAGCAGCCCCGAGAGACTAGCGGGAAGCACAGATACGCAGTATTTT.

V usage is TRBV10-3 and J usage is TRBJ2-3, with TRBD2 as a possible D gene (6 bases). The CDR3 contains 15 residues. Germline CDR1 and CDR2: ENHRY and SYGVKD. Trimming took off 6 bases at V and 0 bases at J, with 13 bases between the two ends. CDR3 nucleotides: TGTGCCATCAGAGAAAGCGGGCTAAGCACAGATACGCAGTATTTT. Protein product: CAIRESGLSTDTQYF.

The chain joins TRBV19 to TRBJ1-2; D unresolved. V gave up 5 bases and J gave up 1 base, with 11 bases separating them. The CDR3 contains 14 residues. Germline CDR1 and CDR2: LNHDA and SQIVND (reference sequence). The CDR3 protein is CASSPGDGNYGYTF. The CDR3 DNA reads TGTGCCAGTAGTCCGGGAGACGGTAACTATGGCTACACCTTC.

The CDR3 is CASKWASGELFF. The CDR3 DNA reads TGTGCCAGCAAATGGGCTTCCGGGGAGCTGTTTTTT. The chain carries TRBV27 and TRBJ2-2; D unresolved. Germline V gene lookup returns CDR1 MNHEY and CDR2 SMNVEV (reference sequence). V lost 7 bases and J lost 6, with 9 bases in between. CDR3 length: 12 residues.

The chain employs TRBV10-3 and TRBJ2-2, with 7 bases identical to TRBD1. Germline CDR1 ENHRY, CDR2 SYGVKD. Trimming cost V 7 bases and J 2 bases; bases outside gene matches: 7. This CDR3 comprises 15 residues. As DNA, the CDR3 is TGTGCCATCAATAGACAGGGCGATAACACCGGGGAGCTGTTTTTT. Encoded protein: CAINRQGDNTGELFF.

The J gene is TRBJ2-2, the V gene TRBV6-4; a possible D gene is TRBD1 (5 bases). Germline V lookup: CDR1 MRHNA, CDR2 SNTAGT. V was cut by 8 bases and J by 3 bases, with 13 bases left in between. The CDR3 length is 14 residues. The CDR3 DNA is TGTGCCAGCTCCCGCAGGGCCGACACCGGGGAGCTGTTTTTT. This encodes CASSRRADTGELFF.

The chain joins TRBV5-6 to TRBJ2-1; 9 bases map to TRBD2. Trimming took 1 base from V and 0 from J; bases not matched to a gene: 5. CDR1 SGHDT and CDR2 YYEEEE come from the germline V gene. The CDR3 has 17 amino acids. This chain's CDR3 is CASSLRGSGSSYNEQFF. Written as DNA, the CDR3 is TGTGCCAGCAGCTTGCGGGGTAGCGGGAGCTCCTACAATGAGCAGTTCTTC. Based on the CDR3 plus reference TRBV5-6 and TRBJ2-1, the full variable domain is DAGVTQSPTHLIKTRGQQVTLRCSPKSGHDTVSWYQQALGQGPQFIFQYYEEEERQRGNFPDRFSGHQFPNYSSELNVNALLLGDSALYLCASSLRGSGSSYNEQFFGPGTRLTVL.

This chain links TRBV7-9 with TRBJ1-3; possibly TRBD1 for D (5 bases). CDR1 is SEHNR, CDR2 FQNEAQ, per germline (reference sequence). This CDR3 has 16 amino acids. V was pared by 5 bases and J by 4 bases, with 18 bases between. The CDR3 region has the DNA TGTGCCAGCAGCGGGGGGGGGAGTGGATCCGGAAACACCATATATTTT. This codes for CASSGGGSGSGNTIYF.

The chain employs TRBV27 and TRBJ2-7; 9 nucleotides line up with TRBD1. J was trimmed by 4 bases and V by 5 bases; bases with no gene match: 9. This CDR3 has 15 residues. Germline assignment: CDR1 MNHEY and CDR2 SMNVEV (reference sequence). CDR3 in DNA: TGTGCCAGCAGTCCGGCCGGGACAGGGTTATACGAGCAGTACTTC. Amino acid sequence: CASSPAGTGLYEQYF.

The chain recombines TRBV11-2 with TRBJ2-7; tentative D call: TRBD2 (5 bases). Trimming took 5 bases from V and 6 from J, leaving 20 bases between them. Germline loops: CDR1 SGHAT, CDR2 FQNNGV. This CDR3 region has 15 residues. The CDR3 here is CASSRPPTSSREQYF. The CDR3 nucleotides read TGTGCCAGCAGCCGACCCCCCACTAGTTCTCGCGAGCAGTACTTC.

V gene TRBV6-1 combines with J gene TRBJ2-5; the match to TRBD2 covers 8 bases. The J call may not be correct, given that the DNA end is closer to TRBJ2-7. Germline V gives CDR1 MNHNS, CDR2 SASEGT. This CDR3 contains 13 residues. CDR3 coding DNA: TGTGCCAGCATGGCGGGGGGCTACTACGAGCAGTACTTC. Translation: CASMAGGYYEQYF.

J is TRBJ1-4 and V is TRBV28, with D maybe TRBD1 (5 bases). The germline V gene encodes CDR1 MDHEN and CDR2 SYDVKM. The length of the CDR3 is 14 residues. The V end lost 5 bases, the J end lost 7 bases, and 14 bases lay between the germline ends. This chain's CDR3 is CASSQGGTGEKLFF. CDR3 coding DNA: TGTGCCAGCAGTCAAGGCGGTACAGGTGAAAAACTGTTTTTT. Full variable domain (outside the CDR3, taken from reference TRBV28 and TRBJ1-4): DVKVTQSSRYLVKRTGEKVFLECVQDMDHENMFWYRQDPGLGLRLIYFSYDVKMKEKGDIPEGYSVSREKKERFSLILESASTNQTSMYLCASSQGGTGEKLFFGSGTQLSVL.

The chain is built from TRBV7-2 and TRBJ2-5, with 11 bases fitting TRBD2. The CDR3 is made up of 17 amino acids. Losses at the gene ends were 5 bases for V and 4 bases for J; bases not matched to a gene: 12. Germline-derived CDR1 and CDR2 are SGHTA and FQGNSA. CDR3 bases: TGTGCCAGCAGCCTCCCGCGTTCTAGCGGGAGGATAGAGACCCAGTACTTC. This gives the protein CASSLPRSSGRIETQYF.

The genes are TRBV7-9 and TRBJ1-3; D not certain. Germline V CDR1 and CDR2: SEHNR, FQNEAQ (reference sequence). This CDR3 has 14 residues. Trimming pared 1 base from V and 4 bases from J, leaving 8 bases between. CDR3 bases: TGTGCCAGCAGCTTAGGCACAGCCGGAAACACCATATATTTT. Translating it yields CASSLGTAGNTIYF.

J is TRBJ2-7 and V is TRBV2; tentative D call: TRBD2 (5 bases). This CDR3 has 15 residues. Germline CDR1 reads SNHLY; CDR2 reads FYNNEI. Trimming took 1 base from V and 3 from J, leaving 13 bases between them. The CDR3 nucleotides are TGTGCCAGCAGTGAAGAACGGACTGCTTACTACGAGCAGTACTTC. Translation: CASSEERTAYYEQYF.

This chain uses TRBV28 with TRBJ2-1, with 11 bases aligning to TRBD2. Per germline, CDR1 MDHEN and CDR2 SYDVKM. This CDR3 contains 16 residues. After removal of 2 bases from V and 8 bases from J, the junction contained 8 bases not matched to a gene. The CDR3 sequence: CASSLGLLAGAYEQFF. For the CDR3, the DNA is TGTGCCAGCAGTTTAGGTTTACTAGCGGGAGCCTATGAGCAGTTCTTC. Combining the CDR3 with reference TRBV28 and TRBJ2-1 gives the whole variable domain DVKVTQSSRYLVKRTGEKVFLECVQDMDHENMFWYRQDPGLGLRLIYFSYDVKMKEKGDIPEGYSVSREKKERFSLILESASTNQTSMYLCASSLGLLAGAYEQFFGPGTRLTVL.

This clone was seen only once. The chain couples TRBV6-1 to TRBJ2-7; 7 bases are shared with TRBD1. V shed 2 bases and J 2 bases; nucleotides not matched to a gene: 6. CDR3 size: 15 residues. Germline CDR1 and CDR2: MNHNS and SASEGT. The CDR3 bases are TGTGCCAGCAGTGAACCCGGGACAGTCGCCTACGAGCAGTACTTC. Protein sequence: CASSEPGTVAYEQYF.

CDR3 residues: CASSTSGSSYEQYF. The CDR3 DNA follows: TGTGCCAGCAGTACTAGCGGTTCTTCCTACGAGCAGTACTTC. This rearrangement joins TRBV7-2 to TRBJ2-7; 8 positions agree with TRBD2. V lost 6 bases, J lost 1 base, and 5 bases stayed unmatched. Germline V CDR1 and CDR2: SGHTA, FQGNSA. The CDR3 is 14 residues long. The entire variable domain, with the rest obtained from reference TRBV7-2 and TRBJ2-7, is as follows: GAGVSQSPSNKVTEKGKDVELRCDPISGHTALYWYRQSLGQGLEFLIYFQGNSAPDKSGLPSDRFSAERTGGSVSTLTIQRTQQEDSAVYLCASSTSGSSYEQYFGPGTRLTVT.

This clone occurred a few times. The V gene is TRBV29-1, the J gene TRBJ1-2; weak D call: TRBD1 (6 bases). Germline loops: CDR1 SQVTM, CDR2 ANQGSEA. V lost 4 bases and J 7 bases, leaving 7 bases between the germline ends. CDR3 size: 10 residues. The CDR3 nucleotides read TGCAGCGTTGGACAGGCTGGCTACACCTTC. This sequence encodes CSVGQAGYTF.

V gene TRBV28 combines with J gene TRBJ2-3, with TRBD2 matching over 11 bases. The CDR3 extends over 15 amino acids. The trim removed 3 bases at V and 6 bases at J, leaving 5 bases unmatched. Germline CDR1 and CDR2: MDHEN and SYDVKM. CDR3: CASSFLSGRADTQYF. The DNA of the CDR3 is TGTGCCAGCAGTTTTCTTAGCGGGAGGGCCGATACGCAGTATTTT.

The chain links TRBV7-2 to TRBJ1-1; possible D gene TRBD1, 6 bases. V lost 4 bases and J lost 1, with 13 bases in between. This CDR3 comprises 15 residues. Germline CDR1 SGHTA, CDR2 FQGNSA. The DNA for the CDR3 is TGTGCCAGCAGCTCTACTGGACAGAGGAACACTGAAGCTTTCTTT. This sequence encodes CASSSTGQRNTEAFF. The whole variable domain, filled in from reference TRBV7-2 and TRBJ1-1, reads GAGVSQSPSNKVTEKGKDVELRCDPISGHTALYWYRQSLGQGLEFLIYFQGNSAPDKSGLPSDRFSAERTGGSVSTLTIQRTQQEDSAVYLCASSSTGQRNTEAFFGQGTRLTVV.